This entry describes one T cell receptor beta chain. Its specificity is not known. Libraries were prepared by immunoSEQ multiplex PCR; TCRdb keeps only in-frame clonotypes and omits some of them. The data show 100,000 or so clones, approximately 91% seen once. This sample was included in a study of T cell responses to AZD1222 COVID-19 vaccine. Notes on the study in general: Nearly half of the spike-specific TCRs reportedly recognize variant regions that carry no mutations. Spike-specific TCR depth and breadth grew after two AZD1222 doses. In all cases, repertoires were sampled only after the peak T cell response. Baseline serology detected seropositivity in only six AZD1222 recipients.

Germline CDR1 reads MNHEY; CDR2 reads SMNVEV (reference sequence). The CDR3 sequence is 14 residues long. V dropped 5 bases and J dropped 5; count of bases not matched to a gene: 7. The material sequenced was peripheral blood, taken on day 0 of AZD1222 vaccination. The receptor was derived from an adult in good health. The chain links TRBV27 to TRBJ2-7; 9 nucleotides agree with TRBD1. The CDR3 DNA sequence: TGTGCCAGCAGTCCCGGGACAGGGTCCCACGAGCAGTACTTC. This codes for CASSPGTGSHEQYF.